Listed here are 2 T cell receptor beta chains from one sample, sequenced in a study of B cell selection in AIRE deficiency. Sorting defined conventional CD4 T cells as CD4+CD127+. The protocol was immunoSEQ multiplex PCR, while the TCRdb copy is restricted to in-frame clones and leaves out a portion. The data show 1,500 to 2,000 clones, roughly 89% seen once. The sequencing sample was made of CD4+CD127+ conventional T cells sorted from PBMCs. The origin of the receptors is a human donor in good health.

The chain joins TRBV4-1 to TRBJ2-1; D might be TRBD2 (6 bases). V dropped 1 base and J dropped 14 bases, with 9 bases sitting between them. This CDR3 contains 11 residues. The germline V gene has CDR1 MGHRA and CDR2 YSYEKL. The CDR3: CASSQGKREFF. The CDR3, as DNA: TGCGCCAGCAGCCAAGGCAAGCGGGAGTTCTTC.

The genes are TRBV7-9 and TRBJ2-1; 7 bases match TRBD2. Germline lookup yields CDR1 SEHNR and CDR2 FQNEAQ (reference sequence). Trimming took 2 bases from V and 5 from J; bases not matched to a gene: 9. The length of the CDR3 is 16 residues. The CDR3 DNA reads as TGTGCCAGCAGCTTACTAGCGGTGGGTATGGACAATGAGCAGTTCTTC. Its protein is CASSLLAVGMDNEQFF.